The rows below give T cell receptor beta chains drawn from one sample of a study of T cell responses to AZD1222 COVID-19 vaccine. Libraries were prepared by immunoSEQ multiplex PCR; TCRdb keeps only in-frame clonotypes and omits some of them. This sample has around 95,000 clones, with about 90% found just once. Sequenced here: peripheral blood, sampled on day 0 of MenACWY control vaccination. The receptors come from an adult in good health. Each CDR3 is given with its conserved first and last residue. A D gene is named only where the DNA matches it firmly. A row's size may be missing; if present it is once, few, many or a size class.

j_call,v_call,d_call,clone_size,cdr3_aa,cdr3_nt
TRBJ1-3,TRBV6-4,-,-,CASSDGGNVGNTIYF,TGTGCCAGCAGTGACGGCGGCAACGTTGGAAACACCATATATTTT
TRBJ1-4,TRBV4-3,-,-,CASSQDIPQGAEKLFF,TGCGCCAGCAGCCAAGATATTCCACAGGGAGCCGAAAAACTGTTTTTT
TRBJ2-5,TRBV5-1,TRBD2,-,CASSLAPGLAEETQYF,TGCGCCAGCAGCTTGGCCCCGGGACTAGCCGAAGAGACCCAGTACTTC
TRBJ2-2,TRBV7-2,TRBD2,-,CASSFSGRGTGELFF,TGTGCCAGCAGCTTTAGCGGGAGGGGCACCGGGGAGCTGTTTTTT
TRBJ1-1,TRBV5-1,-,once,CASSFSRNTEAFF,TGCGCCAGCAGCTTCTCCAGGAACACTGAAGCTTTCTTT
TRBJ2-1,TRBV11-2,TRBD2,-,CASSNLAGGGHEQFF,TGTGCCAGCAGCAATCTAGCGGGCGGGGGGCATGAGCAGTTCTTC
TRBJ2-1,TRBV6-1,TRBD2,-,CASSEPGLAVKNNEQFF,TGTGCCAGCAGTGAACCGGGACTAGCGGTTAAAAACAATGAGCAGTTCTTC
TRBJ2-6,TRBV5-6,TRBD1,-,CASSPEGGRFYSGANVLTF,TGTGCCAGCAGCCCTGAAGGGGGCAGGTTTTACTCTGGGGCCAACGTCCTGACTTTC
TRBJ1-1,TRBV28,-,-,CASSLYGVRTEAFF,TGTGCCAGCAGTTTATACGGGGTTCGCACTGAAGCTTTCTTT
TRBJ2-2,TRBV12-3/TRBV12-4,-,-,CASTTQGGGELFF,TGTGCCAGCACCACTCAAGGGGGCGGGGAGCTGTTTTTT
TRBJ2-2,TRBV2,-,-,CASSDRGADTGELFF,TGTGCCAGCAGTGATCGGGGGGCGGACACCGGGGAGCTGTTTTTT
TRBJ1-1,TRBV5-1,TRBD1,-,CASSPGQVLGTEAFF,TGCGCCAGCAGCCCGGGACAGGTGTTGGGAACTGAAGCTTTCTTT
TRBJ1-5,TRBV19,-,-,CASSSPVFRDQPQHF,TGTGCCAGTAGTAGCCCAGTGTTTCGGGATCAGCCCCAGCATTTT
TRBJ1-1,TRBV27,-,few,CASSLFSAGVATEAFF,TGTGCCAGCAGTTTATTCTCGGCAGGGGTGGCCACTGAAGCTTTCTTT
TRBJ1-1,TRBV7-2,-,-,CASSLVVGNTEAFF,TGTGCCAGCAGCTTAGTGGTGGGGAACACTGAAGCTTTCTTT
TRBJ1-1,TRBV15,-,-,CATSRDRRATEAFF,TGTGCCACCAGCAGAGATCGGCGTGCCACTGAAGCTTTCTTT
TRBJ2-2,TRBV7-9,TRBD2,-,CASSLSSGGTGELFF,TGTGCCAGCAGCTTATCCAGCGGGGGCACCGGGGAGCTGTTTTTT
TRBJ2-2,TRBV30,-,once,CAWTPYSTGELFF,TGTGCCTGGACCCCCTACAGCACCGGGGAGCTGTTTTTT
TRBJ2-7,TRBV5-1,TRBD2,once,CASSASGRANEQYF,TGCGCCAGCAGCGCTAGCGGGAGGGCCAACGAGCAGTACTTC
TRBJ1-1,TRBV6-1,-,few,CASSEHQDGSAEAFF,TGTGCCAGCAGTGAACACCAGGATGGGAGCGCTGAAGCTTTCTTT
TRBJ1-5,TRBV6-2/TRBV6-3,-,-,CASSWGSNQPQHF,TGTGCCAGCAGTTGGGGTAGCAATCAGCCCCAGCATTTT
TRBJ2-3,TRBV3-1/TRBV3-2,-,once,CASSPTRIDTQYF,TGTGCCAGCAGCCCGACGAGAATAGATACGCAGTATTTT
TRBJ2-5,TRBV3-1/TRBV3-2,TRBD1,-,CASSLIPDRGETQYF,TGTGCCAGCAGCCTTATCCCCGACAGGGGAGAGACCCAGTACTTC
TRBJ1-1,TRBV18,TRBD1,-,CASSVRPGTGDAFF,TGTGCCAGCTCAGTTAGACCCGGGACAGGGGACGCTTTCTTT
TRBJ1-3,TRBV6-5,-,-,CASTSSGNTIYF,TGTGCCAGCACTAGCTCTGGAAACACCATATATTTT
TRBJ1-1,TRBV28,-,-,CASSLSGTVNTEAFF,TGTGCCAGCAGTTTATCGGGAACAGTGAACACTGAAGCTTTCTTT
TRBJ1-5,TRBV2,-,-,CASSERQRNQPQHF,TGTGCCAGCAGTGAGAGGCAGCGCAATCAGCCCCAGCATTTT
TRBJ2-7,TRBV30,-,-,CAWTRGVGEQYF,TGTGCCTGGACTCGAGGGGTAGGCGAGCAGTACTTC
TRBJ1-4,TRBV3-1/TRBV3-2,-,-,CASSQNPGLTGEKLFF,TGTGCCAGCAGCCAAAACCCGGGACTCACTGGAGAAAAACTGTTTTTT
TRBJ1-5,TRBV6-5,-,-,CASSYSIRGSAQHF,TGTGCCAGCAGTTACAGTATCAGGGGATCGGCCCAGCATTTT
TRBJ1-1,TRBV28,-,once,CASTSVPMNTEAFF,TGTGCCAGCACCTCCGTCCCAATGAACACTGAAGCTTTCTTT
TRBJ1-4,TRBV19,-,-,CASTLGGGASEKLFF,TGTGCCAGTACCCTCGGCGGGGGCGCCTCTGAAAAACTGTTTTTT
TRBJ1-4,TRBV5-1,-,-,CASSLGTGGSDEKLFF,TGCGCCAGCAGCTTGGGAACGGGGGGCTCCGATGAAAAACTGTTTTTT
TRBJ2-1,TRBV29-1,-,-,CSVAGPYDSINNEQFF,TGCAGCGTTGCTGGGCCGTACGACTCAATAAACAATGAGCAGTTCTTC
TRBJ2-5,TRBV5-1,TRBD1,-,CASSSRGRETQYF,TGCGCCAGCAGCAGCAGGGGGCGAGAGACCCAGTACTTC
TRBJ1-1,TRBV18,-,once,CASSLTGWTEAFF,TGTGCCAGCTCCTTGACTGGGTGGACTGAAGCTTTCTTT
TRBJ1-1,TRBV7-9,TRBD1,-,CASSSTGGGNTEAFF,TGTGCCAGCAGCTCTACAGGGGGCGGGAACACTGAAGCTTTCTTT
TRBJ1-3,TRBV3-1/TRBV3-2,-,once,CASSQGPVSGNTIYF,TGTGCCAGCAGCCAAGGCCCAGTCTCTGGAAACACCATATATTTT
TRBJ2-7,TRBV12-3/TRBV12-4,-,few,CASSLGFGEQYF,TGTGCCAGCAGTTTGGGGTTCGGCGAGCAGTACTTC
TRBJ2-3,TRBV6-5,-,-,CASSSWTDTQYF,TGTGCCAGCAGTTCGTGGACAGATACGCAGTATTTT
TRBJ1-6,TRBV30,TRBD1,-,CAWSEVRGNSPLHF,TGTGCCTGGAGTGAGGTCAGGGGGAATTCACCCCTCCACTTT
TRBJ2-2,TRBV11-2,-,-,CASSWAEGGVAELFF,TGTGCCAGCAGCTGGGCTGAAGGGGGAGTGGCGGAGCTGTTTTTT
TRBJ2-7,TRBV28,-,-,CASSQVGLLYEQYF,TGTGCCAGCAGCCAGGTGGGACTCCTCTACGAGCAGTACTTC
TRBJ2-2,TRBV11-2,TRBD2,-,CASSLNSGMRTGELFF,TGTGCCAGCAGCTTAAATAGCGGGATGAGGACCGGGGAGCTGTTTTTT
TRBJ1-3,TRBV19,-,-,CASAGSSGNTIYF,TGTGCCAGTGCAGGAAGCTCTGGAAACACCATATATTTT
TRBJ2-5,TRBV29-1,-,-,CSVRGKQGQETQYF,TGCAGCGTTAGGGGAAAACAGGGACAAGAGACCCAGTACTTC
TRBJ2-7,TRBV10-3,-,-,CAISESGIQGSEQYF,TGTGCCATCAGTGAGTCGGGCATACAGGGTTCCGAGCAGTACTTC
TRBJ1-1,TRBV7-9,-,-,CASSPPGDEAFF,TGTGCCAGCAGCCCCCCCGGGGATGAAGCTTTCTTT
TRBJ2-7,TRBV6-2/TRBV6-3,TRBD1,-,CASSYSPTGPFEQYF,TGTGCCAGCAGTTACAGTCCGACAGGGCCGTTCGAGCAGTACTTC
TRBJ2-7,TRBV28,-,-,CASGQDSYEQYF,TGTGCCAGCGGGCAAGACTCCTACGAGCAGTACTTC
TRBJ2-2,TRBV10-2,TRBD2,-,CASRATSGVNTGELFF,TGCGCCAGCAGGGCGACTAGCGGTGTGAACACCGGGGAGCTGTTTTTT
TRBJ2-6,TRBV27,-,-,CASSLYSSGANVLTF,TGTGCCAGCAGTTTATACAGCTCTGGGGCCAACGTCCTGACTTTC
TRBJ1-2,TRBV5-1,TRBD1,-,CASTPSGTGVYGYTF,TGCGCCAGCACCCCTTCCGGGACAGGGGTCTATGGCTACACCTTC
TRBJ2-7,TRBV18,TRBD2,once,CASSPPSLAGSEQYF,TGTGCCAGCTCACCACCGTCCCTAGCGGGGAGCGAGCAGTACTTC
TRBJ2-3,TRBV6-2/TRBV6-3,-,-,CASSYFAGDTQYF,TGTGCCAGCAGTTACTTCGCGGGGGATACGCAGTATTTT
TRBJ2-7,TRBV4-3,TRBD2,-,CASSQSVGLAGSGDEQYF,TGCGCCAGCAGCCAGAGCGTAGGACTAGCGGGCTCGGGGGACGAGCAGTACTTC
TRBJ1-5,TRBV12-3/TRBV12-4,-,once,CASSLRGQPQHF,TGTGCCAGCAGTTTAAGGGGTCAGCCCCAGCATTTT
TRBJ1-3,TRBV6-1,-,-,CASRERGGATGNTIYF,TGTGCCAGCAGGGAACGCGGGGGGGCGACTGGAAACACCATATATTTT
TRBJ2-3,TRBV27,TRBD2,-,CASSPGGPRTDTQYF,TGTGCCAGCAGCCCGGGGGGGCCTCGCACAGATACGCAGTATTTT